This TCR beta chain was sequenced during a study of radiotherapy plus CTLA-4 blockade in lung cancer. At the level of the study: Objective responses were documented in about 18% of patients, with disease control in about 28%.

CTLA-4 blockade using ipilimumab, together with focal radiation, was received by patients with chemo-refractory metastatic non-small-cell lung cancer. The V segment lost 0 bases and the J segment 4 bases; nucleotides outside the gene matches: 4. Looked up from germline, CDR1 is SGHDN and CDR2 is FVKESK. The CDR3 spans 15 residues. TCRdb keeps only in-frame clones here, not all; method: immunoSEQ multiplex PCR. The table shows 100,000 to 150,000 clones, with about 90% occurring only once. Overall study findings and caveats: In blood, TCR clones derived from the tumor expanded after radiotherapy plus ipilimumab.

About this clone: Its specificity is unknown.

The TCR sequence derives from a human donor with non-small cell lung cancer that progressed on radiotherapy plus ipilimumab. V and J are TRBV14 and TRBJ2-5; TRBD2 aligns across 8 bases. This sample comprised peripheral blood, obtained from a patient treated with radiotherapy plus ipilimumab. CDR3 bases: TGTGCCAGCAGCCAAGAACCCCTAGCGGGAGAGACCCAGTACTTC. Translated, it gives CASSQEPLAGETQYF.